Following are 4 T cell receptor beta chains from one sample sequenced in a study of T cell responses to AZD1222 COVID-19 vaccine. TCRdb's copy holds only in-frame clones and misses some; the assay was immunoSEQ multiplex PCR. The sample has about 110,000 clones; 92% are singletons. This specimen was peripheral blood, taken on day 0 of AZD1222 vaccination. These receptors all stem from an adult in good health.

The rearrangement links TRBV6-5 to TRBJ2-5; unclear D gene. CDR1 MNHEY and CDR2 SVGAGI come from the germline V gene. With 8 bases removed from V and 0 bases from J, the gap between germline ends came to 10 bases. This CDR3 comprises 13 residues. The CDR3 coding sequence is TGTGCCAGCGGTTCACAGTACCAAGAGACCCAGTACTTC. Translated, it gives CASGSQYQETQYF.

The chain is built from TRBV27 and TRBJ2-7; TRBD2 might be the D (6 bases). Germline CDR1 reads MNHEY; CDR2 reads SMNVEV (reference sequence). The CDR3 sequence is 13 residues long. V lost 10 bases to trimming and J lost 3 bases, with 16 bases between them. The CDR3 spells CATHGREHYEQYF. The DNA for the CDR3 is TGTGCCACTCACGGGCGGGAACACTACGAGCAGTACTTC.

This chain connects TRBV7-9 to TRBJ2-2, with a tentative D call TRBD1 (6 bases). Germline CDR1 and CDR2: SEHNR and FQNEAQ (reference sequence). This CDR3 has 13 amino acids. Trimming cost V 5 bases and J 6 bases, with 10 bases left between them. As DNA, the CDR3 is TGTGCCAGCAGCCAACAGGGACCCGGGGAGCTGTTTTTT. As protein: CASSQQGPGELFF.

V is TRBV5-1 and J is TRBJ1-1; D may be TRBD1 (5 bases). This CDR3 is built from 14 residues. Trimming took 3 bases from V and 0 from J, leaving 9 bases between them. The germline V gene encodes CDR1 SGHRS and CDR2 YFSETQ. The CDR3 loop reads CASSYDSLNTEAFF. The DNA of the CDR3 is TGCGCCAGCAGCTATGACAGCCTGAACACTGAAGCTTTCTTT. Based on the CDR3 plus reference TRBV5-1 and TRBJ1-1, the full variable domain is KAGVTQTPRYLIKTRGQQVTLSCSPISGHRSVSWYQQTPGQGLQFLFEYFSETQRNKGNFPGRFSGRQFSNSRSEMNVSTLELGDSALYLCASSYDSLNTEAFFGQGTRLTVV.